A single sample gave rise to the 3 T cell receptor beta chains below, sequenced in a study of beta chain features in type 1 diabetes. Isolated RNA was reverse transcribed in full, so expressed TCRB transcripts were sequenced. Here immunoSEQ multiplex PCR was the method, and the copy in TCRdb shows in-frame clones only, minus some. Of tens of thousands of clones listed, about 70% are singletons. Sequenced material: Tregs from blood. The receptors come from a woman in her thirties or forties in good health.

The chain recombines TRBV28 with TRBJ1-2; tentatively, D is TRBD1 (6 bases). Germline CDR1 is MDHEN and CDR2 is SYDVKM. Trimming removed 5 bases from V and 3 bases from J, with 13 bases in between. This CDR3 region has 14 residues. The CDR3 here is CASSLTGSYYGYTF. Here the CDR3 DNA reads TGTGCCAGCAGTCTTACAGGGTCCTACTATGGCTACACCTTC.

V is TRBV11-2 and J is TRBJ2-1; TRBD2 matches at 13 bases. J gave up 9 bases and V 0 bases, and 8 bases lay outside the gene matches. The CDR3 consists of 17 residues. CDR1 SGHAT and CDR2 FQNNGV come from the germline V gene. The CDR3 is CASSLDPLAGGRGEQFF. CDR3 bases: TGTGCCAGCAGCTTAGATCCACTAGCGGGGGGGCGGGGTGAGCAGTTCTTC. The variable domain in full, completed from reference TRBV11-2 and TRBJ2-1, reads EAGVAQSPRYKIIEKRQSVAFWCNPISGHATLYWYQQILGQGPKLLIQFQNNGVVDDSQLPKDRFSAERLKGVDSTLKIQPAKLEDSAVYLCASSLDPLAGGRGEQFFGPGTRLTVL.

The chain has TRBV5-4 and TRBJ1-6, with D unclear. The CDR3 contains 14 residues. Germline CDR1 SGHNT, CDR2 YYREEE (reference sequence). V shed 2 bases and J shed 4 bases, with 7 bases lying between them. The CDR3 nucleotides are TGTGCCAGCAGCTTCCGCGATTATAATTCACCCCTCCACTTT. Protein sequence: CASSFRDYNSPLHF.